What follows are 24 T cell receptor beta chains derived from one specimen sequenced in a study of cytomegalovirus exposure and HLA in healthy donors. Amplification used 60 Vbeta primers and 13 Jbeta primers. Generated by immunoSEQ multiplex PCR, the TCRdb table keeps only in-frame clones and is missing some. The sample lists 99,000 or so clones, over 70% occurring once. Input material: PBMCs. All receptors come from a man aged 40-55 years in good health and CMV-seronegative.

V is TRBV27 and J is TRBJ2-5; D possibly corresponds to TRBD1 (6 bases). There are 14 residues in the CDR3. The ends were cut back, 8 bases at V and 5 bases at J, with 18 bases in the middle. The germline V gene has CDR1 MNHEY and CDR2 SMNVEV (reference sequence). CDR3 DNA: TGTGCCAGCGGGCCTTTGGGGGCGCGGGAGACCCAGTACTTC. As protein: CASGPLGARETQYF.

The V gene is TRBV11-2, the J gene TRBJ2-7; 8 bases align to TRBD1. V was clipped by 2 bases and J by 4 bases; unmatched bases: 1. This CDR3 has 13 amino acids. The V gene's germline CDR1 is SGHAT and CDR2 FQNNGV. This CDR3 reads CASSLYRGYEQYF. The CDR3, as DNA: TGTGCCAGCAGCTTATACAGGGGGTACGAGCAGTACTTC.

The gene calls are TRBV4-1 and TRBJ2-2, with TRBD2 matching 10 bases. V shed 2 bases, J shed 6 bases, and the junction held 6 bases outside the gene matches. The CDR3 is 16 residues long. Germline values: CDR1 MGHRA, CDR2 YSYEKL. This CDR3 reads CASSQFSSGSSGELFF. CDR3 sequence (DNA): TGCGCCAGCAGCCAATTTTCTAGCGGGAGTTCCGGGGAGCTGTTTTTT.

A note on this clone: Different DNA sequences within this sample yield the same CDR3. This chain connects TRBV4-2 to TRBJ1-2; D is possibly TRBD1 (5 bases). Looked up from germline, CDR1 is LGHNA and CDR2 is YNFKEQ. This CDR3 is 13 amino acids long. Trimming stripped 0 bases from V and 4 bases from J, with 6 bases between. CDR3 sequence (DNA): TGTGCCAGCAGCCAAGATAGGGGCTATGGCTACACCTTC. Protein product: CASSQDRGYGYTF.

The chain has TRBV19 and TRBJ1-1; weak D call: TRBD1 (5 bases). The germline V and J ends were trimmed by 5 bases and 6 bases, with 10 bases remaining between them. The CDR3 totals 12 residues. CDR1 LNHDA and CDR2 SQIVND come from the germline V gene (reference sequence). CDR3 bases: TGTGCCAGTAGTTCAGGGTACCCTGAAGCTTTCTTT. Protein: CASSSGYPEAFF.

This clone was seen only a few times. CDR3 sequence: CASSAGFRAPEETQYF. The CDR3 DNA is TGCGCCAGCAGCGCCGGGTTTAGAGCGCCGGAAGAGACCCAGTACTTC. J is TRBJ2-5 and V is TRBV5-1, with D uncertain. Germline CDR1 and CDR2: SGHRS and YFSETQ. Trimming pared 4 bases from V and 3 bases from J, leaving 19 bases between. The CDR3 loop spans 16 amino acids.

V usage is TRBV28 and J usage is TRBJ2-7; 9 nucleotides align to TRBD1. The CDR3 runs 16 residues. The V and J ends lost 5 bases and 1 base, in that order; junction bases with no gene match: 9. Germline V gene data show CDR1 as MDHEN and CDR2 as SYDVKM. The CDR3 sequence is CASSPYMTGGSYEQYF. In nucleotides, the CDR3 is TGTGCCAGCAGTCCATACATGACAGGGGGATCCTACGAGCAGTACTTC.

The J gene is TRBJ1-4, the V gene TRBV2, with 10 bases aligning to TRBD1. J gave up 7 bases and V 6 bases, and 8 bases lay outside the gene matches. Per the germline V gene, CDR1 is SNHLY and CDR2 is FYNNEI. There are 15 residues in the CDR3. The CDR3 region is CASSELGQGGEKLFF. The CDR3 nucleotides read TGTGCCAGCAGCGAGCTCGGACAGGGGGGTGAAAAACTGTTTTTT.

V usage is TRBV7-9 and J usage is TRBJ2-7; D call uncertain. Trimming cost V 5 bases and J 3 bases, with 5 bases left between them. Germline assignment: CDR1 SEHNR and CDR2 FQNEAQ (reference sequence). The CDR3 has 11 amino acids. For the CDR3, the DNA is TGTGCCAGCAGCGAGCGCTACGAGCAGTACTTC. This codes for CASSERYEQYF.

The V and J genes are TRBV6-1 and TRBJ1-1, with TRBD1 as a possible D gene (6 bases). The germline V and J ends were trimmed by 2 bases and 7 bases, with 23 bases remaining between them. The CDR3 extends over 17 amino acids. Germline values: CDR1 MNHNS, CDR2 SASEGT. The DNA for the CDR3 is TGTGCCAGCAGTGAAATAGCCTGGGACACCTCCCGGAATGAAGCTTTCTTT. Residues: CASSEIAWDTSRNEAFF.

Comment on this clone: The sample has other DNA sequences that encode this CDR3 too. The rearrangement joins TRBV19 to TRBJ2-7; 8 nucleotides line up with TRBD1. Germline CDR1 is LNHDA and CDR2 is SQIVND (reference sequence). The CDR3 is 15 amino acids. V shed 3 bases and J 0 bases; nucleotides not matched to a gene: 4. The CDR3 bases are TGTGCCAGTAGTATTAGGACAGGGAGCTCCTACGAGCAGTACTTC. Encoded protein: CASSIRTGSSYEQYF.

The V and J genes are TRBV4-1 and TRBJ2-3; no clear D. Germline CDR1 MGHRA, CDR2 YSYEKL. V gave up 0 bases and J gave up 6 bases, with 13 bases separating them. The CDR3 extends over 15 amino acids. This CDR3 reads CASSQEGTPGDTQYF. The CDR3, as DNA: TGCGCCAGCAGCCAAGAAGGAACACCCGGGGATACGCAGTATTTT.

CDR3 in DNA: TGTGCCAGCAGTTACTCGACGGGGGGTCGCTCCTACGAGCAGTACTTC. This encodes CASSYSTGGRSYEQYF. This sequence joins TRBV6-6 and TRBJ2-7, with 7 bases that match TRBD2. CDR1 and CDR2 (germline): MNHNY, SVGAGI (reference sequence). V gave up 0 bases and J gave up 0 bases; unmatched junction bases: 5. The CDR3 extends over 16 amino acids.

Note on this clone: The same CDR3 can be traced to other DNA sequences in this sample. The rearrangement uses TRBV6-5 and TRBJ2-1; 14 bases match TRBD2. CDR3 length: 15 residues. Germline CDR1 and CDR2: MNHEY and SVGAGI. Trimming removed 5 bases from V and 4 bases from J; junction bases left unmatched: 1. CDR3 in amino acids: CASSRLAGGYNEQFF. The DNA for the CDR3 is TGTGCCAGCAGTCGACTAGCGGGGGGGTACAATGAGCAGTTCTTC.

The V and J genes are TRBV19 and TRBJ1-2; a weak D match, TRBD1 (5 bases). CDR1 is LNHDA, CDR2 SQIVND, per germline (reference sequence). Trimming pared 10 bases from V and 0 bases from J, leaving 15 bases between. CDR3 size: 14 residues. CDR3 amino acids: CAISAQGTNYGYTF. For the CDR3, the DNA is TGTGCCATCAGTGCGCAGGGAACTAACTATGGCTACACCTTC.

The chain recombines TRBV30 with TRBJ2-3; 11 positions match TRBD2. This CDR3 is built from 15 residues. CDR1 and CDR2 (germline): GTSNPN, SVGIG (reference sequence). J gave up 4 bases and V 1 base, and 4 bases lay outside the gene matches. CDR3 DNA: TGTGCCTGGAGTGCTTCGGGACTAGCGGCAGATACGCAGTATTTT. Translating it yields CAWSASGLAADTQYF.

The chain carries TRBV19 and TRBJ2-7, with D maybe TRBD1 (5 bases). Trimming took 1 base from V and 2 from J, leaving 9 bases between them. In germline, CDR1 is LNHDA, CDR2 SQIVND (reference sequence). The CDR3 runs 14 residues. The CDR3 is CASSIGGSTYEQYF. The CDR3 DNA reads as TGTGCCAGTAGTATAGGGGGCAGTACCTACGAGCAGTACTTC.

V usage is TRBV9 and J usage is TRBJ1-4, with 7 nucleotides matching TRBD1. V was pared by 4 bases and J by 8 bases, with 11 bases of the junction left unmatched. The CDR3 has 15 amino acids. The V gene's germline CDR1 is SGDLS and CDR2 YYNGEE. The CDR3 region has the DNA TGTGCCAGCAGCTTTCGGACAGGTCTGGAGGAAAAACTGTTTTTT. Amino acids: CASSFRTGLEEKLFF.

This clone appeared once. The chain uses TRBV28 and TRBJ1-2, with no clear D. The V end lost 10 bases, the J end lost 8 bases, and 8 bases lay between the germline ends. The CDR3 is 9 amino acids. Per germline, CDR1 MDHEN and CDR2 SYDVKM. The DNA for the CDR3 is TGTGCCACGGGGTTGGGCTACACCTTC. Its protein is CATGLGYTF.

The CDR3 loop reads CASSLAGGLVYEQYF. CDR3 bases: TGTGCCAGCAGCTTAGCGGGGGGGTTGGTCTACGAGCAGTACTTC. The V and J genes are TRBV11-3 and TRBJ2-7, with TRBD2 matching over 8 bases. Unmatched junction bases numbered 5, after V lost 1 base and J lost 3 bases. Germline-derived CDR1 and CDR2 are SGHNT and YENEEA. CDR3 length equals 15 residues. Complete variable domain (other parts from reference TRBV11-3 and TRBJ2-7): EAGVVQSPRYKIIEKKQPVAFWCNPISGHNTLYWYLQNLGQGPELLIRYENEEAVDDSQLPKDRFSAERLKGVDSTLKIQPAELGDSAVYLCASSLAGGLVYEQYFGPGTRLTVT.

V gene TRBV30 combines with J gene TRBJ2-1; no definite D call. The CDR3 consists of 13 residues. Germline assignment: CDR1 GTSNPN and CDR2 SVGIG (reference sequence). The CDR3 is CAWGKSSYNEQFF. Written as DNA, the CDR3 is TGTGCGTGGGGTAAGAGCTCCTACAATGAGCAGTTCTTC.

This clone came up once. The J gene is TRBJ1-6, the V gene TRBV5-6; weak D call: TRBD1 (6 bases). Germline CDR1 reads SGHDT; CDR2 reads YYEEEE. V shed 2 bases and J shed 9 bases, with 21 bases lying between them. This CDR3 region has 17 residues. CDR3 nucleotide sequence: TGTGCCAGCAGCTTTGGAGGGGGGGCCAATGAGCGTTCACCCCTCCACTTT. This sequence encodes CASSFGGGANERSPLHF.

This clone was detected ten times or more. The chain recombines TRBV28 with TRBJ1-5; D is perhaps TRBD1 (6 bases). Trimming pared 3 bases from V and 4 bases from J, leaving 13 bases between. Germline V gene lookup returns CDR1 MDHEN and CDR2 SYDVKM. The CDR3 loop spans 15 amino acids. CDR3: CASSFAGARNQPQHF. CDR3 nucleotides: TGTGCCAGCAGTTTTGCGGGGGCCCGGAATCAGCCCCAGCATTTT. The full variable domain, with the rest looked up from reference TRBV28 and TRBJ1-5, is DVKVTQSSRYLVKRTGEKVFLECVQDMDHENMFWYRQDPGLGLRLIYFSYDVKMKEKGDIPEGYSVSREKKERFSLILESASTNQTSMYLCASSFAGARNQPQHFGDGTRLSIL.

The chain's CDR3 is CASSPRTNEAFF. Here the CDR3 DNA reads TGCGCCAGCAGCCCTAGGACAAATGAAGCTTTCTTT. The chain carries TRBV4-1 and TRBJ1-1; a possible D gene is TRBD1 (5 bases). CDR1 MGHRA and CDR2 YSYEKL come from the germline V gene. CDR3 size: 12 residues. V was shortened by 4 bases and J by 7 bases, with 10 bases between the two germline ends.